These 7 T cell receptor beta chains came from one sample sequenced in a study of control samples from healthy donors and cancer patients. Measured with immunoSEQ multiplex PCR; TCRdb has only the in-frame clones, and not every one. The table includes about 220,000 clones, around 94% detected once. The sample taken for sequencing was blood. These receptors all stem from a middle-aged man in good health.

This clone was counted a single time. The chain combines TRBV20-1 with TRBJ1-6; tentatively, D is TRBD1 (5 bases). V was shortened by 3 bases and J by 6 bases, with 12 bases between the two germline ends. The CDR3 has 14 residues. Germline loops: CDR1 DFQATT, CDR2 SNEGSKA (reference sequence). CDR3 sequence: CSASSGRPNSPLHF. In DNA form, the CDR3 reads TGCAGTGCTAGTTCGGGGCGCCCTAATTCACCCCTCCACTTT.

The rearrangement joins TRBV24-1 to TRBJ1-1; weak D call: TRBD1 (6 bases). CDR1 and CDR2 (germline): KGHDR, SFDVKD. Trimming took 2 bases from V and 4 from J, leaving 16 bases between them. The CDR3 is 16 amino acids. The CDR3 loop is CATSDSQGRGSTEAFF. CDR3 nucleotide sequence: TGTGCCACCAGTGATTCCCAGGGCAGGGGATCCACTGAAGCTTTCTTT.

V and J are TRBV6-5 and TRBJ2-7, with D tentatively TRBD2 (7 bases). Trimming left V 10 bases short and J 6 bases short, with 22 bases between. This CDR3 comprises 14 residues. CDR1 is MNHEY, CDR2 SVGAGI, per germline. DNA for the CDR3: TGTGCCACCCTAAGCCGGGGGGCGCGAAGCGAGCAGTACTTC. Translated: CATLSRGARSEQYF.

The chain combines TRBV3-1 (or the pseudogene TRBV3-2) with TRBJ2-7; tentatively, D is TRBD1 (5 bases). The V gene lost 4 bases and the J gene lost 2 bases, with 15 bases spanning the gap. CDR3 length: 15 amino acids. From germline, CDR1 is LGHDT and CDR2 YNNKEL (reference sequence). The CDR3 coding sequence is TGTGCCAGCAGCCCCCGTCTCCAGGGAACCTACGAGCAGTACTTC. Translating it yields CASSPRLQGTYEQYF.

The chain joins TRBV4-1 to TRBJ1-5; D is unresolved. This CDR3 spans 14 amino acids. Trimming left V 1 base short and J 4 bases short, with 8 bases between. CDR1 is MGHRA, CDR2 YSYEKL, per germline. The CDR3 DNA follows: TGCGCCAGCAGCCAAGTAATCCGGAATCAGCCCCAGCATTTT. Residues: CASSQVIRNQPQHF.

In this sample, this clone turned up once. This chain joins TRBV5-1 and TRBJ2-3, with TRBD2 identical over 13 bases. From germline, CDR1 is SGHRS and CDR2 YFSETQ. The CDR3 length is 15 residues. The J segment lost 5 bases and the V segment lost 4 bases, leaving 4 bases of the junction unmatched. The CDR3 region has the DNA TGCGCCAGCAGCGGATGGACTAGCGGGGGAGATACGCAGTATTTT. It encodes CASSGWTSGGDTQYF.

The genes are TRBV5-1 and TRBJ2-3; tentatively, D is TRBD1 (6 bases). The CDR3 totals 14 residues. CDR1 and CDR2 from the germline V gene are SGHRS and YFSETQ. V lost 5 bases, J lost 0 bases, and 10 bases lay in between. The CDR3 region is CASSRGTSTDTQYF. CDR3 sequence (DNA): TGCGCCAGCAGTCGAGGGACAAGCACAGATACGCAGTATTTT. Complete variable domain (other parts from reference TRBV5-1 and TRBJ2-3): KAGVTQTPRYLIKTRGQQVTLSCSPISGHRSVSWYQQTPGQGLQFLFEYFSETQRNKGNFPGRFSGRQFSNSRSEMNVSTLELGDSALYLCASSRGTSTDTQYFGPGTRLTVL.